The 30 T cell receptor beta chains given below trace back to one sample, sequenced in a study of blood T cell repertoires in COVID-19. Sequenced by immunoSEQ multiplex PCR; TCRdb stores in-frame clones only, minus some. The table shows tens of thousands of clones, with roughly four fifths occurring only once. Specimen: peripheral blood. The origin of the receptors is a human donor in a cohort sampled during active COVID-19.

This sequence joins TRBV6-6 and TRBJ1-5; 7 nucleotides agree with TRBD1. After removal of 3 bases from V and 9 bases from J, the junction contained 11 bases not matched to a gene. The germline V gene encodes CDR1 MNHNY and CDR2 SVGAGI (reference sequence). This CDR3 comprises 15 residues. This CDR3 is CASSYKTGHAGPQHF. The CDR3 DNA reads TGTGCCAGCAGTTATAAGACAGGGCACGCGGGGCCCCAGCATTTT.

The chain has TRBV5-1 and TRBJ2-3; 8 nucleotides agree with TRBD2. J gave up 6 bases and V 6 bases, and 9 bases lay outside the gene matches. This CDR3 contains 14 residues. Per the germline V gene, CDR1 is SGHRS and CDR2 is YFSETQ. CDR3 residues: CASKRGGNEDTQYF. CDR3 DNA sequence: TGCGCCAGCAAGCGCGGGGGGAATGAGGATACGCAGTATTTT.

The chain combines TRBV3-1 (or the pseudogene TRBV3-2) with TRBJ1-5; D not certain. The CDR3 loop spans 14 amino acids. Germline V gene data show CDR1 as LGHDT and CDR2 as YNNKEL (reference sequence). V lost 0 bases and J lost 9, with 12 bases in between. The CDR3 coding sequence is TGTGCCAGCAGCCAAGACAGGATGGGTCGGCCCCAGCATTTT. Amino acid sequence: CASSQDRMGRPQHF.

The chain combines TRBV11-3 with TRBJ1-6, with 9 positions matching TRBD1. CDR1 is SGHNT, CDR2 YENEEA, per germline. The CDR3 runs to 14 residues. V was clipped by 5 bases and J by 9 bases; unmatched bases: 5. The CDR3 DNA is TGTGCCAGCAGCCGCCGGACAGGGGTTTCACCCCTCCACTTT. This translates into CASSRRTGVSPLHF.

V is TRBV19 and J is TRBJ1-1; tentatively, D is TRBD1 (5 bases). The germline V and J ends were trimmed by 9 bases and 2 bases, with 16 bases remaining between them. Germline V CDR1 and CDR2: LNHDA, SQIVND (reference sequence). This CDR3 has 14 residues. CDR3 protein: CASAAYQGNTEAFF. As DNA, the CDR3 is TGTGCCAGCGCCGCGTACCAGGGAAACACTGAAGCTTTCTTT.

This chain joins TRBV20-1 and TRBJ2-5, with TRBD1 matching 7 bases. Germline V CDR1 and CDR2: DFQATT, SNEGSKA (reference sequence). The CDR3 length is 11 residues. V trimming: 8 bases; J trimming: 2 bases; junction bases outside the gene matches: 2. The CDR3 reads CSPDRQETQYF. CDR3 nucleotides: TGCAGTCCGGACAGGCAAGAGACCCAGTACTTC.

This chain links TRBV10-3 with TRBJ2-2, with D perhaps matching TRBD1 (5 bases). V dropped 6 bases and J dropped 1 base, with 12 bases sitting between them. Per the germline V gene, CDR1 is ENHRY and CDR2 is SYGVKD. The CDR3 is 15 amino acids. CDR3 DNA sequence: TGTGCCATCAGACCTGGACACAAGAACACCGGGGAGCTGTTTTTT. This codes for CAIRPGHKNTGELFF.

The chain carries TRBV5-4 and TRBJ2-1; 7 bases map to TRBD2. This CDR3 has 14 amino acids. CDR1 and CDR2 from the germline V gene are SGHNT and YYREEE (reference sequence). With V trimmed by 4 bases and J by 9 bases, 10 bases remained unmatched. The CDR3 DNA sequence: TGTGCCAGCAGCAACCGGACTAGTTTAAGTGAGCAGTTCTTC. This encodes CASSNRTSLSEQFF.

This rearrangement joins TRBV3-1 (or the pseudogene TRBV3-2) to TRBJ1-5; D not resolved. The germline V gene encodes CDR1 LGHDT and CDR2 YNNKEL (reference sequence). This CDR3 spans 15 amino acids. The V end was cut by 0 bases, the J end by 2 bases, with 8 bases between. DNA for the CDR3: TGTGCCAGCAGCCAAGATCTCCAGGGCAATCAGCCCCAGCATTTT. Residues: CASSQDLQGNQPQHF.

The V call is TRBV3-1 (or the pseudogene TRBV3-2), the J call TRBJ2-5, with 8 bases lining up with TRBD1. The CDR3 extends over 14 amino acids. The V gene end was trimmed by 4 bases and the J gene end by 7 bases; junction bases not matched to a gene: 8. CDR1 LGHDT and CDR2 YNNKEL come from the germline V gene (reference sequence). CDR3 residues: CASSLTGEVWTQYF. CDR3 DNA sequence: TGTGCCAGCAGCCTGACAGGGGAGGTTTGGACCCAGTACTTC.

The chain employs TRBV15 and TRBJ1-6, with TRBD1 matching over 8 bases. From germline, CDR1 is LNHNV and CDR2 YYDKDF (reference sequence). The V and J ends lost 5 bases and 7 bases, in that order; junction bases with no gene match: 7. This CDR3 region has 15 residues. The CDR3 spells CATSPRDRMNSPLHF. CDR3 in DNA: TGTGCCACCAGCCCTCGGGACAGGATGAATTCACCCCTCCACTTT.

The chain employs TRBV2 and TRBJ2-5, with 10 bases identical to TRBD2. V lost 8 bases and J lost 4; bases outside the gene matches: 1. CDR1 and CDR2 (germline): SNHLY, FYNNEI. CDR3 length: 12 amino acids. The CDR3 nucleotides read TGTGCCAGCTTAGCGGGGGGAGAGACCCAGTACTTC. As protein: CASLAGGETQYF.

V is TRBV2 and J is TRBJ1-2; 7 nucleotides agree with TRBD1. The CDR3 loop spans 16 amino acids. V gave up 6 bases and J gave up 6 bases; unmatched junction bases: 16. Germline V gene sequence: CDR1 SNHLY, CDR2 FYNNEI. DNA of the CDR3: TGTGCCAGCAGCGTAGACCGGGACAGACTAACAAATGGCTACACCTTC. Its protein product is CASSVDRDRLTNGYTF.

This clone appeared a few times. The chain joins TRBV5-1 to TRBJ1-4; D uncertain. V was clipped by 4 bases and J by 6 bases, with 19 bases between them. Germline lookup yields CDR1 SGHRS and CDR2 YFSETQ. The CDR3 is 16 residues long. CDR3 bases: TGCGCCAGCAGCCAGCAGCCTCGGGGATTGGATGAAAAACTGTTTTTT. It encodes CASSQQPRGLDEKLFF.

This chain links TRBV28 with TRBJ2-7; 9 positions match TRBD2. The CDR3 extends over 17 amino acids. Germline loops: CDR1 MDHEN, CDR2 SYDVKM. J was trimmed by 0 bases and V by 3 bases; bases with no gene match: 9. CDR3 bases: TGTGCCAGCAGTTTCGTCGTAGCGGGGGTTAGCTCCTACGAGCAGTACTTC. Protein: CASSFVVAGVSSYEQYF.

The chain links TRBV27 to TRBJ2-1; D possibly corresponds to TRBD2 (5 bases). Trimming stripped 8 bases from V and 10 bases from J, with 21 bases between. The germline CDR1 and CDR2 sequences are MNHEY and SMNVEV (reference sequence). The CDR3 has 14 amino acids. The CDR3 region has the DNA TGTGCCAGCGAAGGATTCGACGGACGGGGAGAGCAGTTCTTC. The encoded protein is CASEGFDGRGEQFF.

CDR3 sequence reads: CASSWVAGPGGNEQFF. The CDR3 DNA sequence: TGTGCCAGCAGCTGGGTAGCGGGCCCCGGGGGAAATGAGCAGTTCTTC. This rearrangement joins TRBV7-3 to TRBJ2-1; 7 nucleotides agree with TRBD2. The trim removed 4 bases at V and 7 bases at J, leaving 13 bases unmatched. This CDR3 comprises 16 residues. Germline V gene data show CDR1 as SGHTA and CDR2 as FQGTGA.

The CDR3 loop is CASSPLGQGTYGYTF. The CDR3 DNA follows: TGTGCCAGCAGCCCCCTGGGGCAGGGTACCTATGGCTACACCTTC. This rearrangement joins TRBV5-5 to TRBJ1-2, with D possibly TRBD1 on 5 matching bases. From germline, CDR1 is SGHKS and CDR2 YYEKEE (reference sequence). The CDR3 has 15 amino acids. V shed 4 bases and J shed 4 bases, with 17 bases lying between them.

V usage is TRBV6-5 and J usage is TRBJ2-3; D is perhaps TRBD1 (5 bases). The CDR3 extends over 12 amino acids. The ends were cut back, 6 bases at V and 4 bases at J, with 8 bases in the middle. Germline V gives CDR1 MNHEY, CDR2 SVGAGI. Here the CDR3 DNA reads TGTGCCAGCAGCCCAGGGTCAGATACGCAGTATTTT. It translates to CASSPGSDTQYF.

The chain links TRBV29-1 to TRBJ1-5; 9 bases line up with TRBD1. CDR1 SQVTM and CDR2 ANQGSEA come from the germline V gene. V was clipped by 6 bases and J by 4 bases; unmatched bases: 13. The CDR3 runs 16 residues. The DNA of the CDR3 is TGCAGCGTAGAACAGGGGGCCCACCTACCTAATCAGCCCCAGCATTTT. Translating gives CSVEQGAHLPNQPQHF.

The chain is built from TRBV5-1 and TRBJ2-1; D is perhaps TRBD2 (5 bases). CDR3 size: 14 residues. The germline V and J ends were trimmed by 0 bases and 7 bases, with 11 bases remaining between them. CDR1 and CDR2 (germline): SGHRS, YFSETQ. This chain's CDR3 is CASSLDIRGNEQFF. CDR3 bases: TGCGCCAGCAGCTTGGATATACGGGGTAATGAGCAGTTCTTC.

This chain links TRBV9 with TRBJ2-1; D may be TRBD2 (7 bases). Trimming shortened V by 0 bases and J by 3 bases, and 10 bases separated the two germline ends. The CDR3 extends over 15 amino acids. The germline V gene encodes CDR1 SGDLS and CDR2 YYNGEE. In nucleotides, the CDR3 is TGTGCCAGCAGCGTAGAGGGGGGGTTCTACAATGAGCAGTTCTTC. Translated, it gives CASSVEGGFYNEQFF.

The chain links TRBV4-1 to TRBJ2-5, with TRBD1 matching over 7 bases. The CDR3 runs 16 residues. Germline V gene sequence: CDR1 MGHRA, CDR2 YSYEKL. The V and J ends lost 0 bases and 3 bases, in that order; junction bases with no gene match: 7. Written as DNA, the CDR3 is TGCGCCAGCAGCCAAGAGCCCCCAACAGGGGAAGAGACCCAGTACTTC. Residues: CASSQEPPTGEETQYF.

V is TRBV2 and J is TRBJ1-4; D call uncertain. CDR1 is SNHLY and CDR2 is FYNNEI in the germline V gene. V gave up 1 base and J gave up 4 bases, with 7 bases separating them. The CDR3 covers 14 residues. The CDR3 DNA follows: TGTGCCAGCAGTGAAGGTCGGGTTAATGAAAAACTGTTTTTT. Its translation is CASSEGRVNEKLFF.

V gene TRBV6-4 combines with J gene TRBJ2-6, with D tentatively TRBD1 (5 bases). Trimming removed 6 bases from V and 0 bases from J, with 21 bases in between. CDR1 is MRHNA and CDR2 is SNTAGT in the germline V gene. This CDR3 has 19 amino acids. The CDR3 nucleotides read TGTGCCAGCAGACCTTCAGGACACCCAGGTCACTCTGGGGCCAACGTCCTGACTTTC. Amino acid sequence: CASRPSGHPGHSGANVLTF.

The rearrangement links TRBV15 to TRBJ1-3; D remains ambiguous. V was clipped by 0 bases and J by 0 bases, with 6 bases between them. The germline CDR1 and CDR2 sequences are LNHNV and YYDKDF (reference sequence). The CDR3 runs 15 residues. In DNA form, the CDR3 reads TGTGCCACCAGCAGAGAATCTTACTCTGGAAACACCATATATTTT. Its protein is CATSRESYSGNTIYF.

In this sample, this clone turned up a few times. V and J are TRBV7-2 and TRBJ2-7, with TRBD2 matching 9 bases. With V trimmed by 1 base and J by 4 bases, 5 bases remained unmatched. Germline CDR1 and CDR2: SGHTA and FQGNSA. CDR3 size: 15 residues. CDR3 DNA sequence: TGTGCCAGCAGCTTAGAGTCTAGCGGGGTATACGAGCAGTACTTC. It yields the protein CASSLESSGVYEQYF.

The J gene is TRBJ1-2, the V gene TRBV19; 10 positions agree with TRBD1. J gave up 2 bases and V 8 bases, and 5 bases lay outside the gene matches. The CDR3 totals 14 residues. Germline V gives CDR1 LNHDA, CDR2 SQIVND (reference sequence). The CDR3, as DNA: TGTGCCAGTCAAGACAGGGGGCGAAACTATGGCTACACCTTC. Its translation: CASQDRGRNYGYTF.

This chain connects TRBV4-2 to TRBJ1-2; a possible D gene is TRBD1 (5 bases). Deletions cut 0 bases from V and 2 bases from J, with 10 bases between. Germline lookup yields CDR1 LGHNA and CDR2 YNFKEQ. This CDR3 is built from 15 residues. This chain's CDR3 is CASSQDGGSNYGYTF. The CDR3 bases are TGTGCCAGCAGCCAAGATGGGGGGTCGAACTATGGCTACACCTTC.

The V and J genes are TRBV21-1 and TRBJ1-2. TRBV21-1 is an annotated pseudogene. The CDR3 sequence is 12 residues long. The DNA of the CDR3 is TGTGCCAGCAGCAAATACGCGTATGGCTACACCTTC. It encodes CASSKYAYGYTF.